Presented here are 8 T cell receptor beta chains from one specimen sequenced in a study of CD8 T cells in Susac syndrome. With random hexamers, roughly 0.45 to 1 ug RNA was reverse transcribed. TCRdb recomputed calls from the immunoSEQ multiplex PCR reads with MiXCR, one row per CDR3 protein. Of around 230,000 distinct CDR3 sequences in the sample, 95% are singletons; the top ten hold less than 0.095%. The source material was CD4+ T cells from PBMCs. These receptors were obtained from a human donor with multiple sclerosis.

The chain has TRBV20-1 and TRBJ2-5; D is possibly TRBD1 (6 bases). CDR1 DFQATT and CDR2 SNEGSKA come from the germline V gene (reference sequence). Trimming removed 0 bases at V and 2 bases at J, with 13 bases between. The CDR3 is 15 residues long. The CDR3 sequence is CSARDGRDKQETQYF. The DNA of the CDR3 is TGCAGTGCTAGAGATGGCCGGGACAAACAAGAGACCCAGTACTTC.

This rearrangement joins TRBV7-9 to TRBJ1-2; 7 nucleotides align to TRBD1. The CDR3 extends over 14 amino acids. V lost 7 bases and J lost 4; bases outside the gene matches: 9. Germline V lookup: CDR1 SEHNR, CDR2 FQNEAQ (reference sequence). In DNA form, the CDR3 reads TGTGCCAGCAACAACGATGGGACAGCCTATGGCTACACCTTC. It specifies CASNNDGTAYGYTF.

The chain links TRBV6-1 to TRBJ2-7; the match to TRBD1 covers 9 bases. There are 18 residues in the CDR3. The junction had 17 bases not matched to a gene; V was cut back by 6 bases and J by 2 bases. In germline, CDR1 is MNHNS, CDR2 SASEGT. CDR3 residues: CASSTNPGQGNGPYEQYF. CDR3 nucleotide sequence: TGTGCCAGCAGCACCAATCCGGGACAGGGTAATGGTCCCTACGAGCAGTACTTC.

The chain employs TRBV5-1 and TRBJ2-5; the D gene is possibly TRBD1 (6 bases). Germline loops: CDR1 SGHRS, CDR2 YFSETQ. V lost 1 base, J lost 2 bases, and 12 bases lay in between. The CDR3 has 15 residues. CDR3 residues: CASSLSTGWQETQYF. The CDR3 DNA sequence: TGCGCCAGCAGCTTGAGCACAGGGTGGCAAGAGACCCAGTACTTC.

V is TRBV29-1 and J is TRBJ2-7; 8 bases map to TRBD1. J gave up 5 bases and V 6 bases, and 12 bases lay outside the gene matches. The CDR3 is made up of 14 amino acids. The germline V gene encodes CDR1 SQVTM and CDR2 ANQGSEA. The CDR3 nucleotides are TGCAGCGTGGGAACCCGGACAGGGCGGAACGAGCAGTACTTC. It codes for CSVGTRTGRNEQYF.

This chain connects TRBV18 to TRBJ2-1; possibly TRBD2 for D (5 bases). Germline-derived CDR1 and CDR2 are KGHSH and LQKENI. The CDR3 is made up of 16 amino acids. The V end lost 1 base, the J end lost 4 bases, and 14 bases lay between the germline ends. This CDR3 reads CASSPLGGLNYNEQFF. The CDR3, as DNA: TGTGCCAGCTCACCACTAGGAGGTTTGAATTACAATGAGCAGTTCTTC.

The genes are TRBV30 and TRBJ2-4, with 8 bases lining up with TRBD2. CDR1 GTSNPN and CDR2 SVGIG come from the germline V gene (reference sequence). CDR3 size: 16 residues. V trimming: 3 bases; J trimming: 0 bases; junction bases outside the gene matches: 7. DNA of the CDR3: TGTGCCTGGAGCACCTTAGCGGGACTAGCCAAAAACATTCAGTACTTC. Translation: CAWSTLAGLAKNIQYF.

The chain recombines TRBV18 with TRBJ1-5, with D tentatively TRBD1 (5 bases). The length of the CDR3 is 14 residues. V dropped 2 bases and J dropped 4 bases, with 9 bases sitting between them. Germline assignment: CDR1 KGHSH and CDR2 LQKENI. The CDR3 region is CASSPGAANQPQHF. The CDR3 bases are TGTGCCAGCTCACCAGGGGCAGCAAATCAGCCCCAGCATTTT.